These 14 T cell receptor beta chains originate from one sample sequenced in a study of graft-versus-host responses after intestinal transplantation. What these receptors recognize is not known. Sequencing was performed with immunoSEQ multiplex PCR; in TCRdb, only in-frame clones are kept and a portion is missing. The sample includes roughly 85,000 clones, more than 85% of them seen just once. This specimen was unstimulated CD8+ T cells sorted from spleen or lymph node cells, taken before transplant. The receptors stem from a human donor who was the organ donor for an intestinal transplant.

This sequence joins TRBV6-1 and TRBJ2-3; TRBD2 matches 9 bases. This CDR3 is 15 amino acids long. Trimming removed 7 bases from V and 5 bases from J; junction bases left unmatched: 10. Germline V CDR1 and CDR2: MNHNS, SASEGT. The CDR3 protein is CASKPGLAEGDTQYF. The CDR3 region has the DNA TGTGCCAGCAAACCGGGACTAGCAGAGGGAGATACGCAGTATTTT.

This chain joins TRBV19 and TRBJ1-1; D might be TRBD1 (5 bases). Germline V gene sequence: CDR1 LNHDA, CDR2 SQIVND (reference sequence). The CDR3 is made up of 14 amino acids. Deletions cut 5 bases from V and 1 base from J, with 11 bases between. CDR3 residues: CASSFGTGNTEAFF. The CDR3 DNA follows: TGTGCCAGTAGTTTCGGGACGGGGAACACTGAAGCTTTCTTT.

This sequence joins TRBV30 and TRBJ1-1; possible D gene TRBD1, 6 bases. Germline lookup yields CDR1 GTSNPN and CDR2 SVGIG (reference sequence). Trimming shortened V by 4 bases and J by 0 bases, and 9 bases separated the two germline ends. The CDR3 extends over 13 amino acids. The chain's CDR3 is CAWTTGLNTEAFF. DNA of the CDR3: TGTGCCTGGACCACAGGGTTGAACACTGAAGCTTTCTTT.

This clone was seen just once. V is TRBV27 and J is TRBJ2-7; D gene uncertain. The CDR3 has 13 residues. CDR1 is MNHEY and CDR2 is SMNVEV in the germline V gene (reference sequence). V gave up 2 bases and J gave up 1 base, with 6 bases separating them. Here the CDR3 reads CASSLGYSYEQYF. The CDR3 DNA sequence: TGTGCCAGCAGTTTAGGTTATTCCTACGAGCAGTACTTC.

The chain links TRBV2 to TRBJ2-1, with D possibly being TRBD2 (6 bases). The germline V gene has CDR1 SNHLY and CDR2 FYNNEI. V dropped 7 bases and J dropped 6 bases, with 22 bases sitting between them. CDR3 length equals 16 residues. The CDR3 DNA follows: TGTGCCAGCATACCGCCAGTACGGGAGCGGAGCAATGAGCAGTTCTTC. Translating gives CASIPPVRERSNEQFF.

The chain combines TRBV4-1 with TRBJ2-7; D possibly uses TRBD1 or TRBD2 (5 bases each). CDR1 MGHRA and CDR2 YSYEKL come from the germline V gene. The CDR3 spans 16 residues. V shed 4 bases and J shed 12 bases, with 28 bases lying between them. CDR3 nucleotides: TGCGCCAGCAGCCTAGATATGGCCTTCCTAGGGACGGACCTGTACTTC. Its translation is CASSLDMAFLGTDLYF.

The rearrangement joins TRBV9 to TRBJ2-7; TRBD2 matches at 10 bases. J was trimmed by 3 bases and V by 4 bases; bases with no gene match: 4. CDR3 size: 14 residues. Germline CDR1 SGDLS, CDR2 YYNGEE. The CDR3 reads CASSPLAGDYEQYF. CDR3 bases: TGTGCCAGCAGCCCTCTAGCGGGAGACTACGAGCAGTACTTC.

The CDR3 spells CASSLAQRGISYEQYF. DNA for the CDR3: TGTGCCAGCAGCTTAGCCCAGAGGGGGATATCCTACGAGCAGTACTTC. This rearrangement joins TRBV11-3 to TRBJ2-7; perhaps TRBD1 as D (6 bases). Looked up from germline, CDR1 is SGHNT and CDR2 is YENEEA. V was pared by 1 base and J by 1 base, with 14 bases between. The CDR3 has 16 amino acids.

The gene calls are TRBV4-2 and TRBJ2-1, with 14 bases that match TRBD2. Per germline, CDR1 LGHNA and CDR2 YNFKEQ. The CDR3 is 19 amino acids. With V trimmed by 0 bases and J by 3 bases, 7 bases remained unmatched. The CDR3 spells CASSQDTGGTSGGYNEQFF. In DNA, the CDR3 is TGTGCCAGCAGCCAAGATACTGGGGGGACTAGCGGGGGCTACAATGAGCAGTTCTTC.

The chain carries TRBV5-8 and TRBJ1-1; D is perhaps TRBD1 (6 bases). The germline gives CDR1 SGHTS, CDR2 YDEGEE. The CDR3 spans 15 residues. The V end was cut by 1 base, the J end by 5 bases, with 15 bases between. The CDR3 sequence is CASSLFQGLTTEAFF. The CDR3, as DNA: TGTGCCAGCAGCTTGTTTCAGGGGCTAACGACTGAAGCTTTCTTT. Full variable domain (outside the CDR3, taken from reference TRBV5-8 and TRBJ1-1): EAGVTQSPTHLIKTRGQQATLRCSPISGHTSVYWYQQALGLGLQFLLWYDEGEERNRGNFPPRFSGRQFPNYSSELNVNALELEDSALYLCASSLFQGLTTEAFFGQGTRLTVV.

This CDR3 reads CAWTMGVGAEAFF. In DNA form, the CDR3 reads TGTGCCTGGACCATGGGGGTAGGCGCTGAAGCTTTCTTT. The chain recombines TRBV30 with TRBJ1-1; perhaps TRBD1 as D (5 bases). V was shortened by 4 bases and J by 6 bases, with 15 bases between the two germline ends. The CDR3 extends over 13 amino acids. Germline values: CDR1 GTSNPN, CDR2 SVGIG (reference sequence).

V is TRBV27 and J is TRBJ2-1; possibly TRBD1 or TRBD2 for D (6 bases each). The CDR3 length is 15 residues. The V gene's germline CDR1 is MNHEY and CDR2 SMNVEV (reference sequence). V was clipped by 6 bases and J by 5 bases, with 17 bases between them. The CDR3 DNA is TGTGCCAGCAGATTTCTGGAGGGGGTGAACAATGAGCAGTTCTTC. It codes for CASRFLEGVNNEQFF.

The table lists this clone with a few counts. The chain uses TRBV2 and TRBJ2-7; 8 nucleotides line up with TRBD2. V was clipped by 6 bases and J by 7 bases; unmatched bases: 11. In germline, CDR1 is SNHLY, CDR2 FYNNEI. This CDR3 is 14 amino acids long. This CDR3 reads CASRSSGGAKEQYF. CDR3 in DNA: TGTGCCAGCAGAAGCTCGGGGGGGGCGAAGGAGCAGTACTTC.

The V call is TRBV9, the J call TRBJ1-2; D not resolved. V was shortened by 3 bases and J by 4 bases, with 16 bases between the two germline ends. CDR1 is SGDLS, CDR2 YYNGEE, per germline. CDR3 size: 15 residues. CDR3 sequence (DNA): TGTGCCAGCAGCGCCTCTCAGACGACGACCTATGGCTACACCTTC. This sequence encodes CASSASQTTTYGYTF.